The source of this TCR beta chain is a study of CD8 T cells in Susac syndrome. Relapsing-remitting disease, either stable or active, was present in the multiple sclerosis controls, who were treatment-naive patients. Negative isolation yielded CD4+ and CD8+ T cells, and FACS enriched TEMRA cells. Trimming took off 5 bases at V and 12 bases at J, with 12 bases between the two ends. The germline gives CDR1 SEHNR, CDR2 FQNEAQ (reference sequence). The CDR3 runs 11 residues. With random hexamers, roughly 0.5 to 1 ug RNA was reverse transcribed. Across 54 Vbeta and 13 Jbeta, TCR beta CDR3 was amplified with immunoSEQ multiplex PCR. TCRdb processed the immunoSEQ multiplex PCR reads anew with MiXCR; each CDR3 protein has one entry. The profile shows about 210,000 distinct CDR3 sequences, 95% of them singletons.

The V and J genes are TRBV7-9 and TRBJ2-3, with no clear D. The sample was CD4+ T cells from PBMCs. This clonotype was sampled from a human donor with multiple sclerosis. CDR3 DNA sequence: TGTGCCAGCAGCGCACAAGACCCACAGTATTTT. This encodes CASSAQDPQYF.